These T cell receptor beta chains were read from a single sample in a study of spatial heterogeneity in lung cancer. Each CDR3 protein gets one entry after TCRdb re-called the 5' RACE reads with MiXCR. The repertoire includes 7,000 to 8,500 distinct CDR3 sequences, roughly 15% of them detected once, and about 14% sits in the top ten. The sample in question was normal lung tissue next to the tumor, obtained at surgery. These receptors were obtained from a male donor with early-stage non-small cell lung cancer. Each CDR3 is given with its conserved first and last residue. The order of the fields is V gene, J gene, clone size, D gene, CDR3 DNA, CDR3 protein. D genes are given only for firm matches. Size is omitted from some rows. Given values are once, few, many or a class for expanded clones.

>TRBV28|TRBJ2-7|many|TRBD2
TGTGCCAGCAGTTTATTGGCGGGAGGGTCCTACGAGCAGTACTTC
CASSLLAGGSYEQYF
>TRBV7-2|TRBJ1-4|many|-
TGTGCCAGCAGCTTATCTGGGGAGGCTAAAAAACTGTTTTTT
CASSLSGEAKKLFF
>TRBV12-3/TRBV12-4|TRBJ1-5|large|-
TGTGCCAGCAGCCCAGGAGATAGCAATCAGCCCCAGCATTTT
CASSPGDSNQPQHF
>TRBV20-1|TRBJ2-7|-|-
TGCAGTGCTGCTATGTTAGCGGCGGGCTCCTACGAGCAGTACTTC
CSAAMLAAGSYEQYF
>TRBV20-1|TRBJ1-2|-|-
TGCAGTGCTATAAGCGGCACAGCCAGCTATGGCTACACCTTC
CSAISGTASYGYTF
>TRBV7-3|TRBJ1-6|-|TRBD1
TGTGCCAGCAGCTTAACTTCCCCGGGACAGGGTAATTCACCCCTCCACTTT
CASSLTSPGQGNSPLHF
>TRBV5-6|TRBJ2-1|few|TRBD1
TGTGCCAGCAGTTCCCGGGACAGGGGTATGGATGAGCAGTTCTTC
CASSSRDRGMDEQFF
>TRBV5-1|TRBJ1-1|medium-sized|-
TGCGCCAGCAGCTTTGGGACATACACTGAAGCTTTCTTT
CASSFGTYTEAFF
>TRBV5-1|TRBJ1-1|-|TRBD1
TGCGCCAGCACTTGGACAGGGGGGAACACTGAAGCTTTCTTT
CASTWTGGNTEAFF
>TRBV5-1|TRBJ2-6|many|-
TGCGCCAGCAGCTTAATGGCAGCCCTAGCTGGGGCCAACGTCCTGACTTTC
CASSLMAALAGANVLTF
>TRBV6-1|TRBJ1-2|few|TRBD1
TGTGCCAGCAGTCACTGGGGACAGGGTAACGGCTACACCTTC
CASSHWGQGNGYTF